This is a list of T cell receptor beta chains from one sample in a study of graft-versus-host responses after intestinal transplantation. Assay used: immunoSEQ multiplex PCR; TCRdb lists only in-frame clones, some missing. The data contain just over 20,000 clones, almost 95% of them singletons. The input for sequencing was PBMCs, taken about 37 weeks after intestinal transplant. The source of these receptors is a human patient who received an intestinal transplant, so some T cells may come from the graft donor. Each CDR3 is given without its conserved first and last residue. The size of a clone is reported for some rows only, either as once, few or many, or as a class for expanded clones.

v_call | clone_size | cdr3_aa
TRBV10-1 | NA | ASSEYDGTNTGELF
TRBV1 | NA | TSSLIKEGRETQY
TRBV15 | NA | ATSRDREGVEQY
TRBV27 | NA | ASSLWGGVNYGYT
TRBV2 | NA | ASSVGRDGYGYT
TRBV27 | NA | ASSFPGAMYNEQF
TRBV19 | NA | ASSSRTSGSSYEQY
TRBV28 | NA | ASSNRDRYYEQY
TRBV7-8 | NA | ASSNGPGFDTDTQY
TRBV30 | NA | AWSVGFGSPYGYT
TRBV6-5 | NA | ASSFQVDRANVLT
TRBV11-1 | NA | ASSLGAGGVISYEQY
TRBV6-5 | NA | ASSRDRSGNNEQF
TRBV6-5 | NA | ASSPWTYEAF
TRBV19 | NA | ASGVGVMGETQY
TRBV5-4 | NA | ASSLAGARYEQY
TRBV27 | NA | ASSAGTPPEQF
TRBV5-4 | NA | ASSLREPADTQY
TRBV6-5 | NA | ASSYQAGVANIQY
TRBV29-1 | NA | SVEKQGSSVEQY
TRBV11-2 | NA | ASSLWPGQGAEQY
TRBV6-6 | NA | ASSYEGGPYNEQF
TRBV7-6 | NA | ASSPTSLAGGQF
TRBV4-1 | NA | ASSLRLTGARAYEQY
TRBV6-5 | NA | ASSYSNNNEQF
TRBV9 | few | ASSVVGTPGNEAF
TRBV10-1 | NA | ASSLQANTEAF
TRBV7-6 | NA | ASSLEDRADTQY
TRBV6-5 | NA | ASSPGQSTDTQY
TRBV28 | NA | ASSRSRGSEQY
TRBV2 | NA | ASSDDPGQRTMNTEAF
TRBV5-1 | NA | ASSAGQLESTDTQY
TRBV19 | NA | ASSIGLAGITGELF
TRBV4-1 | NA | ASSQVALSGETQY
TRBV9 | NA | ASSPGGAGTEAF
TRBV19 | NA | ASSRREGNTIY
TRBV25-1 | NA | ASRGQKGEKLF
TRBV4-1 | NA | ASSLKTRGAYEQY
TRBV19 | NA | ASRRTGLSPLH
TRBV27 | NA | ASSLTRGFYEQY
TRBV27 | once | ASTFGETQY